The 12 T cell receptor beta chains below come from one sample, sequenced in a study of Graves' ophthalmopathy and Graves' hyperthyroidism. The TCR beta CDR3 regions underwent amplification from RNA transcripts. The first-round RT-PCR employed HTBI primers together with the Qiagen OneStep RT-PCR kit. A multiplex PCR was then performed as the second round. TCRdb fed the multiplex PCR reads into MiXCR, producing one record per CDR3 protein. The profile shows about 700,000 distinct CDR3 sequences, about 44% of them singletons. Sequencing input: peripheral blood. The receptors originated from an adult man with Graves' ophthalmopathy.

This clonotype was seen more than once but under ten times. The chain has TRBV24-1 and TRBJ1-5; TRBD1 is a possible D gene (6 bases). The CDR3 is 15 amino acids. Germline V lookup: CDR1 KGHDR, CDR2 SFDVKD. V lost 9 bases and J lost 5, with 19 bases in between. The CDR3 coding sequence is TGTGCCACCGAGAATGAAGGGGGGGGAGATCAGCCCCAGCATTTT. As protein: CATENEGGGDQPQHF.

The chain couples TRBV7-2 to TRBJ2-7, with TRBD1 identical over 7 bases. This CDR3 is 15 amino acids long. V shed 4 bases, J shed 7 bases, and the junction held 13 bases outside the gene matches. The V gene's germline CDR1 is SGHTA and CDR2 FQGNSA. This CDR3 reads CASSWRQGGTGEQYF. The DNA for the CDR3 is TGTGCCAGCAGCTGGCGACAGGGTGGCACCGGGGAGCAGTACTTC.

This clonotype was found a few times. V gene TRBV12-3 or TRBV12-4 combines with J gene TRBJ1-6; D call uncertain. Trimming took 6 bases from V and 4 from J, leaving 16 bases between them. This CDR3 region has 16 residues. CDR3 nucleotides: TGTGCCAGCAGCCAGCCCCCGGGGTGGTATAATTCACCCCTCCACTTT. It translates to CASSQPPGWYNSPLHF.

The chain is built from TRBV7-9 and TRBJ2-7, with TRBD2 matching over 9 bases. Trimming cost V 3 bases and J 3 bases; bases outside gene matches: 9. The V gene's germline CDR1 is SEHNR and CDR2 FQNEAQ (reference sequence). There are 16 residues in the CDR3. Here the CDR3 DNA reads TGTGCCAGCAGCTTGAGTTTAGCGGGGGACATCTACGAGCAGTACTTC. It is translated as CASSLSLAGDIYEQYF.

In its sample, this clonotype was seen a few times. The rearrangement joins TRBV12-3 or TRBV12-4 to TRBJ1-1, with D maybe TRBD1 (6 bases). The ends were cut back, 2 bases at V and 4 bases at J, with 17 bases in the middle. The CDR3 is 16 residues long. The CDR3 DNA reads TGTGCCAGCAGTTTATGGTCCGGGGGGCACTTCACTGAAGCTTTCTTT. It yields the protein CASSLWSGGHFTEAFF.

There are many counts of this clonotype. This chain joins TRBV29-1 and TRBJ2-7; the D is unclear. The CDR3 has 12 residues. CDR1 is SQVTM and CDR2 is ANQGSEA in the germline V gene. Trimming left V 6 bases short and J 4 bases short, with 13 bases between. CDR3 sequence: CSVDDTSYEQYF. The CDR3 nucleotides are TGCAGCGTCGATGACACTTCTTACGAGCAGTACTTC.

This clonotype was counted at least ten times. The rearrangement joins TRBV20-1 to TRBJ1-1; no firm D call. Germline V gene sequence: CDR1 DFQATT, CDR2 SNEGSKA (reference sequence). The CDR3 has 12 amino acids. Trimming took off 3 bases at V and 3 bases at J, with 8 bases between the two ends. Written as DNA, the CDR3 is TGCAGTGCTAGCCGCGGGGACACTGAAGCTTTCTTT. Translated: CSASRGDTEAFF.

The CDR3 protein is CATSTRDTNSYGYTF. Written as DNA, the CDR3 is TGTGCCACCAGCACCCGGGACACCAATAGCTATGGCTACACCTTC. This rearrangement joins TRBV15 to TRBJ1-2, with a possible D match to TRBD1 (6 bases). This CDR3 has 15 amino acids. The V and J ends lost 4 bases and 4 bases respectively, with 16 bases between them. In germline, CDR1 is LNHNV, CDR2 YYDKDF (reference sequence).

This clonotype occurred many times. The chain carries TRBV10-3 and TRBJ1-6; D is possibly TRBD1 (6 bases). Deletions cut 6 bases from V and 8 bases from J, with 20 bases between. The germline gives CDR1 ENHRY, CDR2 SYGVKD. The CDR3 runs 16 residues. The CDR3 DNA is TGTGCCATCAGGGCCGCTGGGGGCCTGCAAGATTCACCCCTCCACTTT. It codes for CAIRAAGGLQDSPLHF.

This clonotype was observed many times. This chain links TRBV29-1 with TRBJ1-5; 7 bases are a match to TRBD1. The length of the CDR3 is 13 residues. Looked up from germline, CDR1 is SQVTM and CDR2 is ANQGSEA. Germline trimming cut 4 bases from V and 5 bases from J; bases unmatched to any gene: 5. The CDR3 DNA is TGCAGCGTTGGTCAGGGGGTCGATCAGCCCCAGCATTTT. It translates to CSVGQGVDQPQHF.

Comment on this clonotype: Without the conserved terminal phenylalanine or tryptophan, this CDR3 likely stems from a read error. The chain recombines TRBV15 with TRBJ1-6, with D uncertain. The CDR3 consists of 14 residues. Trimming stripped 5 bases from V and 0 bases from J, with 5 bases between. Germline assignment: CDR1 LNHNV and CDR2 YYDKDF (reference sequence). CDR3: CATSPGSYNSPLHS. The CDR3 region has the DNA TGTGCCACCAGCCCGGGCTCCTATAATTCACCCCTCCACTCT.

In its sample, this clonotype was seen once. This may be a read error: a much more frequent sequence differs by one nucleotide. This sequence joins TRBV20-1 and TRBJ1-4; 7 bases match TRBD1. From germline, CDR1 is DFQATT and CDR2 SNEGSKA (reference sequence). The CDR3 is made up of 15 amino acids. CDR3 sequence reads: CSSSPGGRTNEKLFF. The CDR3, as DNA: TGCAGTTCTAGTCCAGGGGGACGAACTAATGAAAAACTGTTTTTT.